This T cell receptor (beta chain) was captured in a study of CD8 T cells in Susac syndrome. Trimming stripped 5 bases from V and 4 bases from J, with 12 bases between. The germline gives CDR1 SGHNT, CDR2 YYREEE (reference sequence). CDR3 size: 13 residues. An amount of RNA that ranged from roughly 0.45 to 1 ug was reverse transcribed with random hexamers. TCRdb re-called the immunoSEQ multiplex PCR reads through MiXCR, storing one row per CDR3 protein. This table holds some 130,000 distinct CDR3 sequences, around 93% found once. The chain recombines TRBV5-4 with TRBJ2-5; no definite D call. This receptor was identified in a human donor with Susac syndrome. Specimen: CD8+ T cells from PBMCs. The CDR3 nucleotides are TGTGCCAGCAGTCCCCCCGGTTCAGAGACCCAGTACTTC. The encoded protein is CASSPPGSETQYF. Drawing the rest from reference TRBV5-4 and TRBJ2-5, the complete variable domain is ETGVTQSPTHLIKTRGQQVTLRCSSQSGHNTVSWYQQALGQGPQFIFQYYREEENGRGNFPPRFSGLQFPNYSSELNVNALELDDSALYLCASSPPGSETQYFGPGTRLLVL.